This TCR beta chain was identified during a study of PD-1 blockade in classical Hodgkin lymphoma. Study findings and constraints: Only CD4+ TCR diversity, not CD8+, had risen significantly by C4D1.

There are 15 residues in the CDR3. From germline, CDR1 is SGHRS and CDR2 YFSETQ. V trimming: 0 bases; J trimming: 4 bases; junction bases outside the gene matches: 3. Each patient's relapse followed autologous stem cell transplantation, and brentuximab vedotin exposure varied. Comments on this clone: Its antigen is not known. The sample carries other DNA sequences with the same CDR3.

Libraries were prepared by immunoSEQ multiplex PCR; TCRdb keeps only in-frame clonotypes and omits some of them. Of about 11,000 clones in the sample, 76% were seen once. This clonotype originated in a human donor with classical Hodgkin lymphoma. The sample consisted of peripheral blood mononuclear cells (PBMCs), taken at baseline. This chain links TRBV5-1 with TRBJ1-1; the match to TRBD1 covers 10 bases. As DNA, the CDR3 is TGCGCCAGCAGCTTGGAAAGGACAGGGGGCACTGAAGCTTTCTTT. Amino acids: CASSLERTGGTEAFF. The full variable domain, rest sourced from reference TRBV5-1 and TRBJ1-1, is KAGVTQTPRYLIKTRGQQVTLSCSPISGHRSVSWYQQTPGQGLQFLFEYFSETQRNKGNFPGRFSGRQFSNSRSEMNVSTLELGDSALYLCASSLERTGGTEAFFGQGTRLTVV.